This T cell receptor (beta chain) was sequenced during a study of neoadjuvant nivolumab and ipilimumab in lung cancer. Overall study results and limits: Only two of four nivolumab-treated tumors gained richness and clonality by surgery.

The CDR3 extends over 13 amino acids. Germline loops: CDR1 MDHEN, CDR2 SYDVKM. With 6 bases removed from V and 10 bases from J, the gap between germline ends came to 13 bases. Measured with immunoSEQ multiplex PCR; TCRdb has only the in-frame clones, and not every one. The table has roughly 30,000 clones, 90% seen once. For this clone: Its target is unknown.

The chain is built from TRBV28 and TRBJ1-6; no firm D call. The sample was peripheral blood, taken after neoadjuvant nivolumab, alone or with ipilimumab, at or shortly before surgery. The receptor was isolated from an adult with non-small cell lung cancer. The CDR3 protein is CASSERAYSPLHF. DNA of the CDR3: TGTGCCAGCAGCGAACGAGCGTACTCACCCCTCCACTTT.